This T cell receptor (beta chain) came from a study of T-cell memory formation after mild COVID-19. Points from the study as a whole: While clones contracting from day 15 to 85 were balanced between CD4 and CD8, later expanders leaned CD4+. Among CD4+ contracting clones, most were CM and EM, and CD8+ ones EMRA.

To note about this clonotype: Its antigen is still unknown.

Germline CDR1 and CDR2: SGHTA and FQGNSA. This CDR3 comprises 16 residues. V shed 4 bases and J 3 bases; nucleotides not matched to a gene: 8. MiXCR was run by TCRdb on the 5' RACE reads, yielding one entry per CDR3 protein. The table records more than 350,000 distinct CDR3 sequences, roughly 15% of them present only once. Material: PBMCs or a T cell subset sorted from them (not recorded which). The clonotype was recovered from a man aged 18 to 35 who had mild COVID-19 (a few samples of this study predate the infection). Cell type and time point are not known. This chain connects TRBV7-2 to TRBJ2-1; 8 bases fit TRBD1. As DNA, the CDR3 is TGTGCCAGCAGCTCTATTACAGGGGGATACTACAATGAGCAGTTCTTC. As protein: CASSSITGGYYNEQFF.